Listed below are T cell receptor beta chains from one sample, sequenced in a study of cytomegalovirus exposure and HLA in healthy donors. Some clones are missing from TCRdb's copy, which holds only in-frame ones; the method was immunoSEQ multiplex PCR. The profile shows over 120,000 clones, approximately 63% of them singletons. Sequencing was carried out using PBMCs. The receptors were gathered from an older woman in good health and CMV-seropositive. Both conserved end residues are part of each CDR3. The order of the fields is CDR3 protein, CDR3 DNA, D gene, clone size, V gene, J gene. The D gene is left open where the match is weak. Not every row has a clone size; where given, it reads once, few, many or a size class.

CDR3: CAWDSPYSNQPQHF
DNA: TGTGCCTGGGACAGTCCCTATAGCAATCAGCCCCAGCATTTT
D: .
size: few
V: TRBV30
J: TRBJ1-5

CDR3: CASSVRNGANEKLFF
DNA: TGTGCCAGCAGCGTACGAAACGGGGCTAATGAAAAACTGTTTTTT
D: .
size: few
V: TRBV9
J: TRBJ1-4

CDR3: CASGLLQGSADTQYF
DNA: TGTGCTAGTGGTTTGCTTCAGGGTAGTGCAGATACGCAGTATTTT
D: .
size: few
V: TRBV12-5
J: TRBJ2-3

CDR3: CASSVGPYQETQYF
DNA: TGTGCCAGCAGCGTAGGTCCGTACCAAGAGACCCAGTACTTC
D: .
size: .
V: TRBV9
J: TRBJ2-5

CDR3: CASSLDRGTHNEQFF
DNA: TGTGCCAGCAGCTTGGACAGGGGGACCCACAATGAGCAGTTCTTC
D: TRBD1
size: .
V: TRBV7-7
J: TRBJ2-1

CDR3: CASSLGLGVDEQFF
DNA: TGCGCCAGCAGCCTAGGACTAGGGGTAGATGAGCAGTTCTTC
D: TRBD2
size: .
V: TRBV5-1
J: TRBJ2-1

CDR3: CASSEFRAVAFF
DNA: TGCGCCAGCAGTGAGTTCAGAGCGGTAGCTTTCTTT
D: .
size: .
V: TRBV10-2
J: TRBJ1-1

CDR3: CASSSGQGSDF
DNA: TGTGCCAGCAGCTCGGGACAGGGTTCGGACTTC
D: TRBD1
size: few
V: TRBV5-8
J: TRBJ2-5

CDR3: CASSLDRGNQPQHF
DNA: TGTGCCAGCAGCCTGGACAGGGGAAATCAGCCCCAGCATTTT
D: TRBD1
size: once
V: TRBV7-2
J: TRBJ1-5

CDR3: CAWSSGKFHSGNTIYF
DNA: TGTGCCTGGAGTTCAGGGAAGTTCCACTCTGGAAACACCATATATTTT
D: .
size: .
V: TRBV30
J: TRBJ1-3

CDR3: CSVGSAGVGTDTQYF
DNA: TGCAGCGTTGGCTCTGCGGGAGTAGGGACAGATACGCAGTATTTT
D: TRBD2
size: .
V: TRBV29-1
J: TRBJ2-3